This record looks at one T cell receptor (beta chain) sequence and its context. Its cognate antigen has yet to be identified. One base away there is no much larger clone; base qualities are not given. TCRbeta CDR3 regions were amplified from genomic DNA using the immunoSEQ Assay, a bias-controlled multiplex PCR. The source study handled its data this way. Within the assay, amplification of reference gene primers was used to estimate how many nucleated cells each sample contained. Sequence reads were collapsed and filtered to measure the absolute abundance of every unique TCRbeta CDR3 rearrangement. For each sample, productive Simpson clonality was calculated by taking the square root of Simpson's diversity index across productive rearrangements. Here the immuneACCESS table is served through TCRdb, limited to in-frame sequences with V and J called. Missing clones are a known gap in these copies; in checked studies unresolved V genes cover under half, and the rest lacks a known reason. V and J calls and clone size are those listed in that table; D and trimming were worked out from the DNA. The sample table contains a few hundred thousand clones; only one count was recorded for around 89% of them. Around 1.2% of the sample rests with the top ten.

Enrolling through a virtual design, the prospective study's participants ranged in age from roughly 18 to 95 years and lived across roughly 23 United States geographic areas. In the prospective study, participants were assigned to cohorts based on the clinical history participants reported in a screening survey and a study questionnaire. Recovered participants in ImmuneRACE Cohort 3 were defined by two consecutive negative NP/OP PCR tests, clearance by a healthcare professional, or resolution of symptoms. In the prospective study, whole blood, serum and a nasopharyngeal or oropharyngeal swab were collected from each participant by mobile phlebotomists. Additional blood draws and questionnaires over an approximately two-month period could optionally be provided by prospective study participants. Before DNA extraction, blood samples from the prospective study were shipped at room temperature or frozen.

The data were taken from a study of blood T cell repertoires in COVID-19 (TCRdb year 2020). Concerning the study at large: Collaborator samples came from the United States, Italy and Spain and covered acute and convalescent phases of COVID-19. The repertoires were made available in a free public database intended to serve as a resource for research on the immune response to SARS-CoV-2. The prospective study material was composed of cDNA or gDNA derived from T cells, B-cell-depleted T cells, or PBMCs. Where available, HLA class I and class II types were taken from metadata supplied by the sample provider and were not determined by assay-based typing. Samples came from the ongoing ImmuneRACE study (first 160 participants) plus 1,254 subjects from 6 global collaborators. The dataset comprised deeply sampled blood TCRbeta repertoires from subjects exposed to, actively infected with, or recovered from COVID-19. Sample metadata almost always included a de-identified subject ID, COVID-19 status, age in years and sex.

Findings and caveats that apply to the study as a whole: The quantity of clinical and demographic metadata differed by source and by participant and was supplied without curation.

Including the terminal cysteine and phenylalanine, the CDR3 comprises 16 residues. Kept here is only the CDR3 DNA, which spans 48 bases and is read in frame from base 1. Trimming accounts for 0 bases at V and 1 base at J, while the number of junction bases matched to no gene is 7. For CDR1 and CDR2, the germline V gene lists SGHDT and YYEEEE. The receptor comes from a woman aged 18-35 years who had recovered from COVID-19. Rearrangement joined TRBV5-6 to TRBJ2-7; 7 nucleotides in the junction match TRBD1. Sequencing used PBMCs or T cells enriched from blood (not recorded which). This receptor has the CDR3 CASSLVGQGVSYEQYF. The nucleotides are TGTGCCAGCAGCTTGGTGGGCCAGGGGGTTTCCTACGAGCAGTACTTC.